This T cell receptor beta chain is from a study of human T cells and chemical hapten exposure. Broader study findings: With regard to DPC sensitization, TCRs above 1 in 1000 frequency did not change.

As for this clonotype: Its antigen remains unidentified.

CDR1 is WNHNN, CDR2 SYGVQD, per germline (reference sequence). Trimming shortened V by 3 bases and J by 3 bases, and 3 bases separated the two germline ends. CDR3 length equals 12 residues. Sequencing started from total RNA isolated from unfractionated whole blood. Unique molecular identifiers were affixed to discrete cDNA molecules within the library. TCRdb itself ran the reads through MiXCR, one entry per CDR3 protein. The sample carries 120,000 or so distinct CDR3 sequences, over 7% recorded once. The rearrangement joins TRBV10-1 to TRBJ2-1; no definite D call. This TCR came from a human donor in good health. Some clones in this sample may be carry-over from other donors' samples. The source material was whole blood. The CDR3 coding sequence is TGCGCCAGCAGTGACAACTACAATGAGCAGTTCTTC. Protein: CASSDNYNEQFF.